This T cell receptor (beta chain) was profiled in a study of neurological immune-mediated disorders. This clonotype has a count of ten or more. Antigen specificity is unknown. The cell input for sorted libraries was about a million, and those cells were CD4+ or CD8+ T cells. The CDR3 consists of 16 residues. Germline V gives CDR1 MNHEY, CDR2 SVGAGI. V shed 0 bases and J 2 bases; nucleotides not matched to a gene: 6. TCRdb passed the 5' RACE reads through MiXCR, listing each CDR3 protein once. The table lists some 10,000 distinct CDR3 sequences, more than 20% of them singletons. Whole-study findings and limits: Private repertoires in all groups were suggested by the finding that expanded clones across subjects shared no CDR3 amino acid sequences. HTLV-1-associated myelopathy led in TCR clonal expansion, while multiple sclerosis ranked lowest, below healthy controls.

The J gene is TRBJ2-7, the V gene TRBV6-5; 8 bases line up with TRBD1. Sample: CD8+ T cells from blood. This sequence originates from a woman aged 55 to 70 with HTLV-1-associated myelopathy (HAM/TSP). The CDR3 nucleotides read TGTGCCAGCAGTTACTCCGGACAGGGCTTTCCCTACGAGCAGTACTTC. This sequence encodes CASSYSGQGFPYEQYF.